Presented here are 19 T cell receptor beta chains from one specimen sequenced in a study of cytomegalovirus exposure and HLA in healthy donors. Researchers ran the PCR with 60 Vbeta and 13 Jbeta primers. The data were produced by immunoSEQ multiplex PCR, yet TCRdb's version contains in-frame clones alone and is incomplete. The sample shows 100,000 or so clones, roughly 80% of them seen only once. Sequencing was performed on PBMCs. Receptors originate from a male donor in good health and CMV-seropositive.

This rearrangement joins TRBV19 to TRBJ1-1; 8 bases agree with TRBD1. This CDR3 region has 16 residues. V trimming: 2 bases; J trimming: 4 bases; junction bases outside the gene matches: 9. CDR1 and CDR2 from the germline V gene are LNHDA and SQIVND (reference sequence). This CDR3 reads CASSITDRVSSTEAFF. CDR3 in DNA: TGTGCCAGTAGTATAACGGACAGGGTGTCAAGCACTGAAGCTTTCTTT.

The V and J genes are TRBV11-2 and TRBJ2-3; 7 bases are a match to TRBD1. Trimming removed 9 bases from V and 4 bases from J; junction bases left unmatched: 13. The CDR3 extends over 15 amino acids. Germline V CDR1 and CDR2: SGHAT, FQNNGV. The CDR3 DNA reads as TGTGCCAGTACCAAGCGACAGGGTTCGGCAGATACGCAGTATTTT. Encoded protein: CASTKRQGSADTQYF.

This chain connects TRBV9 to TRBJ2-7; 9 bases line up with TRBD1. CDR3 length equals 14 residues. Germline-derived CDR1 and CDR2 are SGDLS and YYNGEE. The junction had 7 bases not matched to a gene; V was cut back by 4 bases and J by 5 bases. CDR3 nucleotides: TGTGCCAGCAGCCCTAGGGACAGGGTCCACGAGCAGTACTTC. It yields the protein CASSPRDRVHEQYF.

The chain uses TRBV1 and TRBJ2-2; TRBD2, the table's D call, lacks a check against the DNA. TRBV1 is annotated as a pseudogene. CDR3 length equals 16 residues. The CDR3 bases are TGCACCAGCGGCGGCCAGTCGGAAAAAAGAGCCGGGGAGCTGTTTTTT. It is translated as CTSGGQSEKRAGELFF.

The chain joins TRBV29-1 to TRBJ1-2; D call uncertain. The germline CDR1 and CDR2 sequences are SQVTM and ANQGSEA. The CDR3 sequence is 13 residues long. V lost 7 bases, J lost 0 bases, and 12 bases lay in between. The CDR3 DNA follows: TGCAGCGCCCGCCAAGCCCCTAACTATGGCTACACCTTC. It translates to CSARQAPNYGYTF.

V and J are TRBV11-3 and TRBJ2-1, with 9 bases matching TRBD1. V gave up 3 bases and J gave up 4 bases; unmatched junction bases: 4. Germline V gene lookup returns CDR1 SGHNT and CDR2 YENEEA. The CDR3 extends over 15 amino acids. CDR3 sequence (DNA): TGTGCCAGCAGCTTGGAACAGGGGGCGTACAATGAGCAGTTCTTC. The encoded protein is CASSLEQGAYNEQFF.

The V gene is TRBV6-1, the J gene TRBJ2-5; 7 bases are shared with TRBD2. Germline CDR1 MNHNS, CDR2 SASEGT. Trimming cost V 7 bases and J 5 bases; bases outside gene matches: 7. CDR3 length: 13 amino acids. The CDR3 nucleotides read TGTGCCAGCATTAGACTAGCCGGGGAGACCCAGTACTTC. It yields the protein CASIRLAGETQYF.

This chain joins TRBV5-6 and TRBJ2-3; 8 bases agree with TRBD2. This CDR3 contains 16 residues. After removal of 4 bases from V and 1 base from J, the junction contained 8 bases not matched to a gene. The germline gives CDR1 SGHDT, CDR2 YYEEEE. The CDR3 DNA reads TGTGCCAGCAGCGAATTTAGCGGGGTGGGCACAGATACGCAGTATTTT. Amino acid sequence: CASSEFSGVGTDTQYF.

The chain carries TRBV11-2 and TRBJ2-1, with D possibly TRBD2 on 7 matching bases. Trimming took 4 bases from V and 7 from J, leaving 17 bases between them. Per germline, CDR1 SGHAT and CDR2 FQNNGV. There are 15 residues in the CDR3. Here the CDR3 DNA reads TGTGCCAGCAGCTCAGGACTAGGGGGAGGGAATGAGCAGTTCTTC. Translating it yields CASSSGLGGGNEQFF.

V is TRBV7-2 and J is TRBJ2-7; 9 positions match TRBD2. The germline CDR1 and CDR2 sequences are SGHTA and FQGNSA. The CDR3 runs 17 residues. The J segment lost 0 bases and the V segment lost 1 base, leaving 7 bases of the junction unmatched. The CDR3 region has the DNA TGTGCCAGCAGCTTAGGAACTAGCGGGCTTAGCTCCTACGAGCAGTACTTC. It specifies CASSLGTSGLSSYEQYF.

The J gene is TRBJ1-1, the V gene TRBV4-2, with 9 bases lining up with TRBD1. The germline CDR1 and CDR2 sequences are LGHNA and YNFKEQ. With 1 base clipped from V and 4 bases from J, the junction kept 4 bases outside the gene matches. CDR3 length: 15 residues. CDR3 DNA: TGTGCCAGCAGCCAAGTGGACAGGGGAGGCACTGAAGCTTTCTTT. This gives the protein CASSQVDRGGTEAFF.

The CDR3 loop is CASRDTSYEQYF. Here the CDR3 DNA reads TGTGCCAGCAGGGACACCTCCTACGAGCAGTACTTC. J is TRBJ2-7 and V is TRBV6-6; the D gene is possibly TRBD1 (5 bases). V shed 6 bases and J shed 0 bases, with 6 bases lying between them. This CDR3 comprises 12 residues. The V gene's germline CDR1 is MNHNY and CDR2 SVGAGI (reference sequence).

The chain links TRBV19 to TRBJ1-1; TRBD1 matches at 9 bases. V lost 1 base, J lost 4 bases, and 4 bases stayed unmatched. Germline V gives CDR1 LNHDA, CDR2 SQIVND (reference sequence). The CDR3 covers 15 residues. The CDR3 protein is CASSIGPQGATEAFF. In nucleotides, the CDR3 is TGTGCCAGTAGTATAGGCCCACAGGGGGCCACTGAAGCTTTCTTT.

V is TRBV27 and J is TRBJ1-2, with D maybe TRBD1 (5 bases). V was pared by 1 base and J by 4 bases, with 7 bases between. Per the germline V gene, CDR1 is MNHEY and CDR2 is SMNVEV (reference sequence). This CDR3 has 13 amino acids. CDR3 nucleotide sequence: TGTGCCAGCAGTTTATACAGGAGCTATGGCTACACCTTC. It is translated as CASSLYRSYGYTF.

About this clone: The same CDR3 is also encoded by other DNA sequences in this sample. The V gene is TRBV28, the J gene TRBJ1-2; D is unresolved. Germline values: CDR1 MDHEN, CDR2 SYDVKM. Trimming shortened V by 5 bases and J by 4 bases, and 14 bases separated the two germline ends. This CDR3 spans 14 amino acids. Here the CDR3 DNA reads TGTGCCAGCAGTCCCCTCGGGAGACGCTATGGCTACACCTTC. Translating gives CASSPLGRRYGYTF.

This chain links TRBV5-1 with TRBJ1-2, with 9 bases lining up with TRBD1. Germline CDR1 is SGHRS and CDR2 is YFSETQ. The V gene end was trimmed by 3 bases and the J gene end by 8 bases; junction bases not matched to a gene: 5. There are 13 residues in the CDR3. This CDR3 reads CASSWGQGGGYTF. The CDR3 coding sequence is TGCGCCAGCAGCTGGGGACAGGGAGGAGGCTACACCTTC.

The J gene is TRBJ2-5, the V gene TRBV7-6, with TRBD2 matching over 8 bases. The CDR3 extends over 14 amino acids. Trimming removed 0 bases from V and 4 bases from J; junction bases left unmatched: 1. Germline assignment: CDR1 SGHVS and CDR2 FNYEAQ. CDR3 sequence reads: CASSLAAGVETQYF. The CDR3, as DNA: TGTGCCAGCAGCTTAGCAGCGGGAGTAGAGACCCAGTACTTC.

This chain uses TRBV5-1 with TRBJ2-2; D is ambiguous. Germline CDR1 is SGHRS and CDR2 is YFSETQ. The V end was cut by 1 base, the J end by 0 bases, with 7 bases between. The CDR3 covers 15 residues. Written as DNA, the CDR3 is TGCGCCAGCAGCTTGATGGCCGCGAACACCGGGGAGCTGTTTTTT. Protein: CASSLMAANTGELFF.

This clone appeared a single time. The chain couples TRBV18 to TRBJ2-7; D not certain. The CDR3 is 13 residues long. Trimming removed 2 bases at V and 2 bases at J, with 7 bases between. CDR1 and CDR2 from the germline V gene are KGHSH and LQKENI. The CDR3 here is CASSPAATYEQYF. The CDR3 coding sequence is TGTGCCAGCTCACCAGCGGCGACCTACGAGCAGTACTTC. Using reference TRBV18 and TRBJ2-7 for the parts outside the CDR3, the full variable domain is NAGVMQNPRHLVRRRGQEARLRCSPMKGHSHVYWYRQLPEEGLKFMVYLQKENIIDESGMPKERFSAEFPKEGPSILRIQQVVRGDSAAYFCASSPAATYEQYFGPGTRLTVT.